These 12 T cell receptor beta chains came from one sample sequenced in a study. Tregs were sorted as CD4+CD25+CD127-/low cells. The TRBV12-4/TRBJ1-2 clonotypes were amplified using barcode primers with ligated adaptors. Each CDR3 protein is one row after TCRdb ran MiXCR on the multiplex PCR reads. The sample lists some 2,000 distinct CDR3 sequences; less than 20% were seen once. The sample taken for sequencing was Tregs sorted from blood. Receptors originate from a female donor with breast cancer.

By proportion, this clonotype is medium-sized (0.01 to 0.1%). The rearrangement joins TRBV12-3 or TRBV12-4 to TRBJ1-2; no firm D call. The CDR3 loop spans 13 amino acids. The V end was cut by 3 bases, the J end by 2 bases, with 7 bases between. CDR3 residues: CASSLRENYGYTF. The DNA for the CDR3 is TGTGCCAGCAGTTTGAGAGAAAACTATGGCTACACCTTC.

This clonotype is medium-sized (0.01 to 0.1%) by share. The genes are TRBV12-3 or TRBV12-4 and TRBJ1-2; D ambiguous. Trimming cost V 5 bases and J 8 bases, with 18 bases left between them. CDR3 length: 14 amino acids. This chain's CDR3 is CASSQTTVIGGYTF. For the CDR3, the DNA is TGTGCCAGCAGTCAAACTACAGTTATCGGCGGCTACACCTTC.

This sequence joins TRBV12-3 or TRBV12-4 and TRBJ1-2; D not certain. The CDR3 covers 14 residues. Deletions cut 8 bases from V and 1 base from J, with 14 bases between. The CDR3 spells CASGPRGNNYGYTF. The CDR3 DNA follows: TGTGCCAGCGGTCCCCGCGGAAATAACTATGGCTACACCTTC.

Sample share makes this clonotype medium-sized. The V call is TRBV12-3 or TRBV12-4, the J call TRBJ1-2; no clear D. The CDR3 length is 13 residues. The germline V and J ends were trimmed by 3 bases and 2 bases, with 7 bases remaining between them. CDR3 region: CASSLGSNYGYTF. CDR3 in DNA: TGTGCCAGCAGTTTGGGCAGCAACTATGGCTACACCTTC.

This clonotype rates as medium-sized. This rearrangement joins TRBV12-3 or TRBV12-4 to TRBJ1-2, with TRBD1 identical over 7 bases. The ends lost 1 base at V and 8 bases at J; junction bases unmatched: 1. The CDR3 contains 12 residues. The CDR3 protein is CASSLDRGGYTF. The CDR3 DNA reads TGTGCCAGCAGTTTAGACAGGGGAGGCTACACCTTC.

As for this clonotype: Being one base from a much bigger clone, this may be a read error. The V gene is TRBV12-3 or TRBV12-4, the J gene TRBJ1-2; TRBD1 aligns across 8 bases. This CDR3 is built from 19 residues. CDR3 sequence: CVSSLIDRGGLGFSYGYTF. DNA for the CDR3: TGTGTCAGCAGTTTAATAGACAGGGGAGGATTGGGATTTAGCTATGGCTACACCTTC.

Regarding this clonotype: The CDR3 ends on some other residue instead of the conserved phenylalanine or tryptophan, so this is likely a read error. V and J are TRBV12-3 or TRBV12-4 and TRBJ1-2; unclear D gene. The CDR3 contains 13 residues. V lost 5 bases, J lost 4 bases, and 11 bases lay in between. CDR3 bases: TGTGCCAGCAGTCTGGGCAGCTCCTATGGCTACACCTCC. Its protein is CASSLGSSYGYTS.

In its sample, this clonotype ranks as medium-sized. V usage is TRBV12-3 or TRBV12-4 and J usage is TRBJ1-2, with no clear D. CDR3 length: 12 amino acids. Trimming took 6 bases from V and 4 from J, leaving 9 bases between them. The CDR3 sequence: CASSPSSYGYTF. CDR3 bases: TGTGCCAGCAGCCCGTCAAGCTATGGCTACACCTTC.

By its share, this clonotype is medium-sized (0.01 to 0.1%). The chain employs TRBV12-3 or TRBV12-4 and TRBJ1-2; D perhaps matches TRBD1 (6 bases). The CDR3 length is 13 residues. V lost 2 bases and J 3 bases, leaving 7 bases between the germline ends. CDR3 residues: CASSLSGDYGYTF. CDR3 coding DNA: TGTGCCAGCAGTTTATCAGGGGACTATGGCTACACCTTC.

This clonotype was seen a few times. The gene calls are TRBV12-3 or TRBV12-4 and TRBJ1-2; no reliable D call. The V gene lost 4 bases and the J gene lost 3 bases, with 12 bases spanning the gap. This CDR3 region has 14 residues. The CDR3 region is CASSSSTVDYGYTF. CDR3 nucleotides: TGTGCCAGCAGTTCTTCAACGGTTGACTATGGCTACACCTTC.

This clonotype was recorded a few times. Since a much larger clone is just one base distant, this may be a read error. J is TRBJ1-2 and V is TRBV12-3 or TRBV12-4; no clear D gene. V was cut by 5 bases and J by 2 bases, with 18 bases left in between. CDR3 length equals 16 residues. The CDR3, as DNA: TGTGCCAGCAGTCCCGAAGGAGGTTCCGCGAACTATGGCTACACCTTC. Amino acids: CASSPEGGSANYGYTF.

By frequency in the sample, this clonotype is medium-sized. The V gene is TRBV12-3 or TRBV12-4, the J gene TRBJ1-2; TRBD1 is a possible D gene (6 bases). The CDR3 consists of 14 residues. V shed 4 bases and J shed 4 bases, with 13 bases lying between them. CDR3 nucleotides: TGTGCCAGCAGTTCGGCTACAGGGTTCTATGGCTACACCTTC. Its translation: CASSSATGFYGYTF.